This T cell receptor beta chain was documented in a study of blood T cells in healthy people across ages. This clonotype was counted ten times or more. Its antigen is not known. Findings and limits, study-wide: Naive T cell percentage strongly correlated with TCR beta diversity. Researchers deemed the diversity estimates from one million T cells underestimates.

Using a J-beta primer mix together with a sample-barcoded 5' primer, a second PCR was run for roughly 6 to 12 cycles. TCRdb ran MiXCR on the 5' RACE reads and lists one entry per CDR3 protein. The sample lists 1.5 million to 2 million distinct CDR3 sequences, about 50% occurring once. This CDR3 region has 11 residues. Germline values: CDR1 SQVTM, CDR2 ANQGSEA. The sequence derives from a middle-aged woman in good health. Sequenced input: blood. The chain recombines TRBV29-1 with TRBJ2-7; D is undetermined. CDR3 loop: CSAALADEQYF. Written as DNA, the CDR3 is TGCAGTGCTGCCCTGGCAGACGAGCAGTACTTC.